The 29 T cell receptor beta chains below all came from one sample that was sequenced in a study of blood T cell repertoires in COVID-19. Sequencing was performed with immunoSEQ multiplex PCR; in TCRdb, only in-frame clones are kept and a portion is missing. The sample records around 100,000 clones, 90% being singletons. The sample consisted of peripheral blood. The source of these receptors is a man in his fifties or sixties with acute or convalescent COVID-19.

This chain links TRBV24-1 with TRBJ2-1; 11 bases match TRBD2. The V gene's germline CDR1 is KGHDR and CDR2 SFDVKD. This CDR3 comprises 16 residues. The V gene end was trimmed by 2 bases and the J gene end by 1 base; junction bases not matched to a gene: 0. The CDR3 DNA is TGTGCCACCAGTGATTCTAGCGGGGGGTCCTACAATGAGCAGTTCTTC. Translating it yields CATSDSSGGSYNEQFF.

This chain joins TRBV15 and TRBJ2-2; 8 bases align to TRBD2. Germline V lookup: CDR1 LNHNV, CDR2 YYDKDF (reference sequence). CDR3 length: 16 amino acids. Losses at the gene ends were 1 base for V and 0 bases for J; bases not matched to a gene: 1. The chain's CDR3 is CATSRVSGANTGELFF. CDR3 nucleotide sequence: TGTGCCACCAGCAGAGTTAGCGGGGCGAACACCGGGGAGCTGTTTTTT.

The chain carries TRBV7-2 and TRBJ1-3, with D possibly TRBD1 on 5 matching bases. The CDR3 is made up of 17 amino acids. V dropped 4 bases and J dropped 0 bases, with 16 bases sitting between them. In germline, CDR1 is SGHTA, CDR2 FQGNSA. CDR3 protein: CASSSGGGIYSGNTIYF. For the CDR3, the DNA is TGTGCCAGCAGCTCCGGGGGGGGGATCTACTCTGGAAACACCATATATTTT. The variable domain in full, completed from reference TRBV7-2 and TRBJ1-3, reads GAGVSQSPSNKVTEKGKDVELRCDPISGHTALYWYRQSLGQGLEFLIYFQGNSAPDKSGLPSDRFSAERTGGSVSTLTIQRTQQEDSAVYLCASSSGGGIYSGNTIYFGEGSWLTVV.

The chain is built from TRBV5-1 and TRBJ2-3; TRBD2 might be the D (6 bases). The CDR3 has 14 residues. The germline gives CDR1 SGHRS, CDR2 YFSETQ. Trimming took 0 bases from V and 2 from J, leaving 7 bases between them. CDR3 nucleotide sequence: TGCGCCAGCAGCTTGGGGGACTCCACAGATACGCAGTATTTT. The encoded protein is CASSLGDSTDTQYF.

The chain employs TRBV7-9 and TRBJ2-1, with D tentatively TRBD2 (6 bases). From germline, CDR1 is SEHNR and CDR2 FQNEAQ (reference sequence). The length of the CDR3 is 15 residues. Trimming cost V 4 bases and J 5 bases, with 15 bases left between them. CDR3 protein: CASSSSAGPNNEQFF. Written as DNA, the CDR3 is TGTGCCAGCAGCTCCTCTGCGGGGCCCAACAATGAGCAGTTCTTC.

The chain recombines TRBV6-5 with TRBJ1-5, with D tentatively TRBD1 (6 bases). The CDR3 is 15 residues long. Germline lookup yields CDR1 MNHEY and CDR2 SVGAGI. V was shortened by 0 bases and J by 8 bases, with 14 bases between the two germline ends. The DNA for the CDR3 is TGTGCCAGCAGTTACTCGGGAGGGGGGGTAGAGCCCCAGCATTTT. Amino acid sequence: CASSYSGGGVEPQHF.

J is TRBJ2-2 and V is TRBV29-1; D is undetermined. Germline CDR1 is SQVTM and CDR2 is ANQGSEA. This CDR3 comprises 13 residues. With 4 bases removed from V and 0 bases from J, the gap between germline ends came to 6 bases. The CDR3 coding sequence is TGCAGCGTTGCACACACGAACACCGGGGAGCTGTTTTTT. It encodes CSVAHTNTGELFF.

This clone was found once. The chain uses TRBV3-1 (or the pseudogene TRBV3-2) and TRBJ1-1, with D unclear. V shed 0 bases and J shed 0 bases, with 8 bases lying between them. This CDR3 has 15 amino acids. CDR1 LGHDT and CDR2 YNNKEL come from the germline V gene (reference sequence). CDR3 coding DNA: TGTGCCAGCAGCCAAGATTGGGCAGTGAACACTGAAGCTTTCTTT. The encoded protein is CASSQDWAVNTEAFF.

V gene TRBV30 combines with J gene TRBJ1-6; perhaps TRBD1 as D (5 bases). Trimming shortened V by 4 bases and J by 11 bases, and 15 bases separated the two germline ends. This CDR3 contains 13 residues. In germline, CDR1 is GTSNPN, CDR2 SVGIG (reference sequence). CDR3 DNA: TGTGCCTGGATGGGTCAGGGAATAACACCCCTCCACTTT. It translates to CAWMGQGITPLHF.

This sequence joins TRBV27 and TRBJ1-6; D gene uncertain. Germline assignment: CDR1 MNHEY and CDR2 SMNVEV (reference sequence). V was cut by 6 bases and J by 7 bases, with 13 bases left in between. CDR3 length: 14 amino acids. The CDR3 reads CASSLPPGNSPLHF. The CDR3 coding sequence is TGTGCCAGCAGCCTTCCACCGGGGAATTCACCCCTCCACTTT.

The V gene is TRBV29-1, the J gene TRBJ1-5, with 7 bases identical to TRBD1. J gave up 3 bases and V 5 bases, and 4 bases lay outside the gene matches. The CDR3 spans 13 residues. Germline V gives CDR1 SQVTM, CDR2 ANQGSEA. CDR3 in DNA: TGCAGCGTTACGGGACAGCTCAATCAGCCCCAGCATTTT. Amino acid sequence: CSVTGQLNQPQHF.

This chain links TRBV2 with TRBJ1-1, with a weak D call TRBD1 (5 bases). This CDR3 comprises 15 residues. The germline V and J ends were trimmed by 7 bases and 0 bases, with 15 bases remaining between them. Germline V gene data show CDR1 as SNHLY and CDR2 as FYNNEI. The CDR3 DNA follows: TGTGCCAGCAAGTGGCGCCGGGACTTGAACACTGAAGCTTTCTTT. Protein sequence: CASKWRRDLNTEAFF.

The genes are TRBV27 and TRBJ2-1; 8 bases are shared with TRBD2. Germline trimming cut 6 bases from V and 8 bases from J; bases unmatched to any gene: 9. The germline V gene has CDR1 MNHEY and CDR2 SMNVEV (reference sequence). This CDR3 is built from 14 residues. The CDR3 here is CASSRLRGEHEQFF. The CDR3 DNA follows: TGTGCCAGCAGCCGCCTGCGGGGGGAACATGAGCAGTTCTTC.

The genes are TRBV6-1 and TRBJ2-7; 7 nucleotides line up with TRBD1. CDR3 length: 13 residues. Germline assignment: CDR1 MNHNS and CDR2 SASEGT. V shed 3 bases, J shed 3 bases, and the junction held 2 bases outside the gene matches. The CDR3 DNA is TGTGCCAGCAGTGACAGGGGGAGCTACGAGCAGTACTTC. Translating gives CASSDRGSYEQYF.

The sample holds one count of this clone. V is TRBV27 and J is TRBJ2-1; the match to TRBD2 covers 8 bases. The trim removed 5 bases at V and 5 bases at J, leaving 14 bases unmatched. The germline gives CDR1 MNHEY, CDR2 SMNVEV (reference sequence). The CDR3 has 17 amino acids. The chain's CDR3 is CASSVTLLADRHNEQFF. DNA of the CDR3: TGTGCCAGCAGTGTGACCTTACTAGCGGATAGGCACAATGAGCAGTTCTTC.

V gene TRBV27 combines with J gene TRBJ2-5; D is perhaps TRBD1 (7 bases). This CDR3 spans 15 amino acids. The germline V gene has CDR1 MNHEY and CDR2 SMNVEV (reference sequence). Trimming removed 2 bases from V and 5 bases from J, with 15 bases in between. In DNA, the CDR3 is TGTGCCAGCAGTTTAGGTGGCAGGGGGGCGGAGACCCAGTACTTC. This codes for CASSLGGRGAETQYF.

A single count supports this clone. The rearrangement joins TRBV5-1 to TRBJ2-3, with D perhaps matching TRBD1 (5 bases). Deletions cut 0 bases from V and 4 bases from J, with 6 bases between. Germline assignment: CDR1 SGHRS and CDR2 YFSETQ. There are 13 residues in the CDR3. For the CDR3, the DNA is TGCGCCAGCAGCTTGGGGGGCGCAGATACGCAGTATTTT. It codes for CASSLGGADTQYF.

This clone occurred once. The genes are TRBV6-5 and TRBJ1-4; D remains ambiguous. V was cut by 4 bases and J by 3 bases, with 9 bases left in between. Germline V gene lookup returns CDR1 MNHEY and CDR2 SVGAGI. The length of the CDR3 is 14 residues. The CDR3 here is CASSSLSSNEKLFF. DNA of the CDR3: TGTGCCAGCAGTTCTCTTTCGTCTAATGAAAAACTGTTTTTT.

This chain links TRBV21-1 with TRBJ2-1; the table's D call TRBD2 went unverified against the DNA. TRBV21-1 represents a pseudogene. This CDR3 spans 16 amino acids. CDR3 residues: CASPTTHSGSNYEQFF. CDR3 DNA: TGTGCCAGTCCCACCACCCATAGCGGGAGTAACTATGAGCAGTTCTTC.

The chain has TRBV6-5 and TRBJ2-7; the D gene is possibly TRBD1 (6 bases). CDR3 length equals 13 residues. Germline values: CDR1 MNHEY, CDR2 SVGAGI. V was shortened by 6 bases and J by 3 bases, with 12 bases between the two germline ends. The CDR3 DNA follows: TGTGCCAGCAGAACAGGGTTTCGCTACGAGCAGTACTTC. Protein sequence: CASRTGFRYEQYF.

The chain couples TRBV12-5 to TRBJ1-2, with 8 bases lining up with TRBD1. The CDR3 is 16 residues long. The germline gives CDR1 LGHNT, CDR2 FRNRAP. V trimming: 5 bases; J trimming: 2 bases; junction bases outside the gene matches: 10. The DNA for the CDR3 is TGTGCTAGTGGTATCCTTCAGGGGGCAGCAAACTATGGCTACACCTTC. As protein: CASGILQGAANYGYTF.

The chain employs TRBV30 and TRBJ1-2, with 8 nucleotides matching TRBD1. Trimming at V came to 2 bases and at J to 5 bases, leaving 10 bases not matched to a gene. Per the germline V gene, CDR1 is GTSNPN and CDR2 is SVGIG (reference sequence). The CDR3 totals 15 residues. The CDR3 is CAWSPPPTGVYGYTF. The CDR3, as DNA: TGTGCCTGGAGTCCGCCCCCGACAGGGGTTTATGGCTACACCTTC.

Written as DNA, the CDR3 is TGCGCCAGCAGTGAGTACGGCGGGGAGTCTGAAGCTTTCTTT. The encoded protein is CASSEYGGESEAFF. This chain uses TRBV10-1 with TRBJ1-1, with D hard to call. The CDR3 covers 14 residues. The germline V gene has CDR1 WNHNN and CDR2 SYGVQD (reference sequence). The V end lost 1 base, the J end lost 6 bases, and 12 bases lay between the germline ends.

This clone has a single count. The chain uses TRBV6-5 and TRBJ1-4; no firm D call. CDR1 MNHEY and CDR2 SVGAGI come from the germline V gene. There are 15 residues in the CDR3. Trimming took off 7 bases at V and 0 bases at J, with 12 bases between the two ends. CDR3 nucleotide sequence: TGTGCCAGCACCCTAAGCAGGTCAACTAATGAAAAACTGTTTTTT. The encoded protein is CASTLSRSTNEKLFF.

This sequence joins TRBV4-1 and TRBJ2-7, with a tentative D call TRBD2 (5 bases). The CDR3 covers 15 residues. CDR1 MGHRA and CDR2 YSYEKL come from the germline V gene. V was trimmed by 0 bases and J by 0 bases, leaving 9 bases between them. The CDR3 loop is CASSQDSRASYEQYF. The CDR3 nucleotides are TGCGCCAGCAGCCAAGATTCGAGGGCCTCCTACGAGCAGTACTTC.

The gene calls are TRBV4-1 and TRBJ1-6, with 11 bases identical to TRBD1. This CDR3 region has 17 residues. Germline CDR1 is MGHRA and CDR2 is YSYEKL. Losses at the gene ends were 0 bases for V and 11 bases for J; bases not matched to a gene: 9. The CDR3 loop is CASSQEPRTGGDPPLHF. CDR3 DNA sequence: TGCGCCAGCAGCCAAGAACCCCGGACAGGGGGCGATCCACCCCTCCACTTT.

V and J are TRBV7-2 and TRBJ2-1, with 8 bases lining up with TRBD1. The ends lost 7 bases at V and 6 bases at J; junction bases unmatched: 5. Per germline, CDR1 SGHTA and CDR2 FQGNSA. This CDR3 is built from 13 residues. CDR3 sequence (DNA): TGTGCCAGCACCACAGACAGGGGCAATGAGCAGTTCTTC. Translation: CASTTDRGNEQFF.

To note about this clone: The junction departs from the called germline gene at one end, perhaps through a read error. V is TRBV7-2 and J is TRBJ2-1; a possible D gene is TRBD1 (5 bases). The germline gives CDR1 SGHTA, CDR2 FQGNSA. The CDR3 is 8 amino acids. The CDR3 is CREGEQFF. The CDR3 nucleotides are TGCAGGGAAGGTGAGCAGTTCTTC.

V gene TRBV5-1 combines with J gene TRBJ1-1; TRBD1 agrees at 8 bases. V shed 4 bases and J 1 base; nucleotides not matched to a gene: 9. This CDR3 has 16 amino acids. The V gene's germline CDR1 is SGHRS and CDR2 YFSETQ. CDR3: CASSRTFDRGNTEAFF. The CDR3 DNA reads TGCGCCAGCAGCAGAACCTTCGACAGGGGGAACACTGAAGCTTTCTTT.